Sequencing of this T cell receptor beta chain was carried out in a study of neurological immune-mediated disorders. This clonotype was picked up many times. TCRdb analysed the 5' RACE reads with MiXCR anew, one entry per CDR3 protein. The data contain 84,000 or so distinct CDR3 sequences, about a tenth of them singletons. This TCR came from a man between 40 and 49 years old in good health. The sequencing input was PBMCs.

The CDR3, as DNA: TGTGCCAGCTCACGAGGGACAACGAGCTCTGGGGCCAACGTCCTGACTTTC. Translated: CASSRGTTSSGANVLTF. V is TRBV18 and J is TRBJ2-6; weak D call: TRBD1 (6 bases). The CDR3 covers 17 residues. Germline V gene sequence: CDR1 KGHSH, CDR2 LQKENI. Trimming pared 4 bases from V and 0 bases from J, leaving 13 bases between.